The T cell receptor beta chain described here comes from a study of blood T cell repertoires in COVID-19 (TCRdb year 2020). About the study as a whole: The collaborator samples originated in the United States, Italy and Spain and spanned the acute and convalescent phases of COVID-19. The material from the prospective study consisted of cDNA or gDNA derived from T cells, B-cell-depleted T cells, or PBMCs. The dataset comprised deeply sampled blood TCRbeta repertoires from subjects exposed to, actively infected with, or recovered from COVID-19. The repertoires were made available in a free public database intended to serve as a resource for research on the immune response to SARS-CoV-2. Samples were obtained from the ongoing ImmuneRACE study (first 160 participants) and from 950 to 1,500 subjects provided by 6 global collaborators. A de-identified subject ID, COVID-19 status, age in years and sex were almost always included in the sample metadata. Where available, HLA class I and class II types were taken from metadata supplied by the sample provider and were not determined by assay-based typing. What the work shows at the level of the full study, not this receptor alone: The amount of clinical and demographic metadata varied by source and participant and was provided uncurated.

Remarks on this clone: Its antigen is not yet known. One base away there is no much larger clone; base qualities are not given.

The V end loses 0 bases and the J end loses 3 bases, and a stretch of 13 bases separates them. According to the germline V gene, CDR1 reads SGHRS and CDR2 reads YFSETQ. The CDR3 spans 15 residues, from the cysteine through the phenylalanine. Only the CDR3 portion is preserved as DNA: 45 bases, with reading frame beginning at the first base. The immunoSEQ Assay, a bias-controlled multiplex PCR, was used to amplify TCRbeta CDR3 regions from genomic DNA. The authors' pipeline ran thus. Nucleated cell counts per sample were estimated from amplification of reference gene primers within the assay. Sequence reads were collapsed and filtered to measure the absolute abundance of every unique TCRbeta CDR3 rearrangement. Productive Simpson clonality was computed per sample as the square root of Simpson's diversity index over productive rearrangements. TCRdb stores this immuneACCESS table with in-frame sequences only. Part of the clones is absent; in the studies checked, under half of the shortfall reflects unresolved V genes, and no reason is known for the rest. V and J calls and clone size follow that table, whereas D and trimming were derived from the DNA. Counted in this sample were roughly 200,000 clones; less than 90% of them appeared once. Jointly, the top ten make up about 4.6% of the sample.

Participants in the prospective study were aged about 18 to 95 years, lived in approximately 26 United States geographic areas, and enrolled through a virtual design. Cohort assignment in the prospective study relied on participant-reported clinical history from a screening survey and a study questionnaire. A participant counted as exposed if, within 2 weeks of entering the study, that participant had been in contact with someone who had a PCR-confirmed or clinician-diagnosed COVID-19 case. In the prospective study, mobile phlebotomists collected whole blood, serum and a nasopharyngeal or oropharyngeal swab from each participant. Additional blood draws and questionnaires over an approximately 2-month period could optionally be provided by prospective study participants. Blood samples from the prospective study were shipped frozen or at room temperature prior to DNA extraction.

The sequence was obtained from a woman aged 25-40 years who had been exposed to COVID-19. The specimen was PBMCs or T cells enriched from blood (not recorded which). The rearranged chain carries TRBV5-1 and TRBJ2-7; the D gene is perhaps TRBD2, from 6 matching bases. This receptor has the CDR3 CASSLGQDYLYEQYF. The nucleotide sequence is TGCGCCAGCAGCTTGGGGCAGGACTACCTCTACGAGCAGTACTTC.